This T cell receptor beta chain was identified in a study of blood T cell repertoires in COVID-19. Study-level background: The samples span acute and convalescent COVID-19 from the United States, Italy and Spain. The analysed material was cDNA or gDNA that came from T cells, B-cell-depleted T cells, or PBMCs.

Study processing details: Researchers report that nucleated cell counts were estimated from reference gene primer amplification. Assay: immunoSEQ multiplex PCR; the TCRdb copy retains only in-frame clones and omits some. V and J calls and clone size are copied from that table; D and trimming were computed from the DNA. This sample has 120,000 to 150,000 clones, with 80% to 90% found just once. The source material was peripheral blood. The TCR originated in a woman aged 45 to 65 in a cohort sampled during active or convalescent COVID-19.

DNA of the CDR3: TGTGCCAGCTCTGGAGGAAGGGTTGGTTTAGATACGCAGTATTTT. Residues: CASSGGRVGLDTQYF. V is TRBV18 and J is TRBJ2-3; tentatively, D is TRBD2 (5 bases). The CDR3 loop spans 15 amino acids. Germline CDR1 is KGHSH and CDR2 is LQKENI. Trimming removed 6 bases at V and 5 bases at J, with 18 bases between.